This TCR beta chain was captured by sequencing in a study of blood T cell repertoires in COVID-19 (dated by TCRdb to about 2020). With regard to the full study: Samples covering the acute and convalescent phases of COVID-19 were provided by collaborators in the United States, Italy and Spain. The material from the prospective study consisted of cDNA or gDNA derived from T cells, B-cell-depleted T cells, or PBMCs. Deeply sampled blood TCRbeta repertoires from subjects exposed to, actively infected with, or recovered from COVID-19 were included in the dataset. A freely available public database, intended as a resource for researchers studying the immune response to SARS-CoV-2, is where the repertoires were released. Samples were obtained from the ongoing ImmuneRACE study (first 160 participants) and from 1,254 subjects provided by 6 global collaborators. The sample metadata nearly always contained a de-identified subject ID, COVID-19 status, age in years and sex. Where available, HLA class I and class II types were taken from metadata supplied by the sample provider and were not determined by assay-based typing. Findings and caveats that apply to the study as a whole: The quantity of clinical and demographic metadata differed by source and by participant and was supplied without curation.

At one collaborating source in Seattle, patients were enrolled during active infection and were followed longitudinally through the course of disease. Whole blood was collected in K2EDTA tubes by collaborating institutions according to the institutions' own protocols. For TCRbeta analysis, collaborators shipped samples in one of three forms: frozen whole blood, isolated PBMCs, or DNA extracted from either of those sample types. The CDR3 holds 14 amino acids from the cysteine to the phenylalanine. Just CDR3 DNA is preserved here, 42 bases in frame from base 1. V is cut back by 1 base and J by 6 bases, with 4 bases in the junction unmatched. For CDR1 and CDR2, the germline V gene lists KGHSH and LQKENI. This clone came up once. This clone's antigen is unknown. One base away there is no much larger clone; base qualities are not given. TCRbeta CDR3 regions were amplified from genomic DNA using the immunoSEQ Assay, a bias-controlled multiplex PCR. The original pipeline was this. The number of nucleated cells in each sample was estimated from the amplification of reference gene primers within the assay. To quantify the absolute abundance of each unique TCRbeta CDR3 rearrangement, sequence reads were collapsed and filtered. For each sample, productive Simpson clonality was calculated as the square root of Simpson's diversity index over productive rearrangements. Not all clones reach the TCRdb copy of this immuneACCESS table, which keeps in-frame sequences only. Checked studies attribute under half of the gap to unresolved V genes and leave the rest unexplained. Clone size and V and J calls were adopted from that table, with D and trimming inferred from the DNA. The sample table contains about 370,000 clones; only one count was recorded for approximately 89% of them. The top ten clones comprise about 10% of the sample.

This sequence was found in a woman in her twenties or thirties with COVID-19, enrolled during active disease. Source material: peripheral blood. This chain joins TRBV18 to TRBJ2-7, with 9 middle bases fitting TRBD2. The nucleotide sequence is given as TGTGCCAGCTCACCACTAGCGGGAGAACTCGAGCAGTACTTC. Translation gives CASSPLAGELEQYF.